A single sample gave rise to the 8 T cell receptor beta chains below, sequenced in a study of cytomegalovirus exposure and HLA in healthy donors. 60 Vbeta and 13 Jbeta primers were used in PCR. Repertoires were generated with immunoSEQ multiplex PCR, while TCRdb's copy carries only in-frame clones and drops some. The sample lists roughly 180,000 clones; 80% were seen once. Sequencing was done on a sample of PBMCs. The source is a girl aged 10 to 17 in good health and CMV-seropositive.

The V gene is TRBV4-1, the J gene TRBJ2-7; TRBD2 is a possible D gene (5 bases). CDR1 is MGHRA, CDR2 YSYEKL, per germline. This CDR3 region has 13 residues. V was clipped by 11 bases and J by 3 bases, with 17 bases between them. CDR3 amino acids: CAPCSGSDYEQYF. The CDR3 nucleotides are TGCGCCCCTTGCAGCGGTTCAGACTACGAGCAGTACTTC.

This clone was recorded a few times. The chain uses TRBV30 and TRBJ1-2; D is possibly TRBD1 (5 bases). Germline CDR1 and CDR2: GTSNPN and SVGIG (reference sequence). Between the trimmed V and J ends, which lost 0 bases and 8 bases, there was a span of 10 bases. This CDR3 region has 12 residues. CDR3: CAWSVLTGGYTF. DNA for the CDR3: TGTGCCTGGAGTGTCTTAACAGGAGGCTACACCTTC.

The CDR3 coding sequence is TGTGCCAGCAGTTACTCATACAGGGTTGGAGGCTACGAGCAGTACTTC. Translating gives CASSYSYRVGGYEQYF. This chain links TRBV6-5 with TRBJ2-7, with D possibly TRBD1 on 6 matching bases. Trimming removed 0 bases at V and 3 bases at J, with 15 bases between. Germline loops: CDR1 MNHEY, CDR2 SVGAGI. This CDR3 is 16 amino acids long.

This clone was found once. The J gene is TRBJ2-5, the V gene TRBV6-6; TRBD2 aligns across 7 bases. Looked up from germline, CDR1 is MNHNY and CDR2 is SVGAGI (reference sequence). CDR3 size: 11 residues. The V and J ends lost 6 bases and 11 bases, in that order; junction bases with no gene match: 6. The CDR3 spells CASSSLREQYF. In nucleotides, the CDR3 is TGTGCCAGCAGCTCCTTGCGGGAGCAGTACTTC.

This sequence joins TRBV5-4 and TRBJ2-4, with TRBD1 identical over 9 bases. From germline, CDR1 is SGHNT and CDR2 YYREEE (reference sequence). Trimming cost V 4 bases and J 1 base; bases outside gene matches: 6. The CDR3 is made up of 16 amino acids. The CDR3: CASSPMGTGAKNIQYF. Written as DNA, the CDR3 is TGTGCCAGCAGCCCCATGGGGACAGGGGCCAAAAACATTCAGTACTTC. Drawing the rest from reference TRBV5-4 and TRBJ2-4, the complete variable domain is ETGVTQSPTHLIKTRGQQVTLRCSSQSGHNTVSWYQQALGQGPQFIFQYYREEENGRGNFPPRFSGLQFPNYSSELNVNALELDDSALYLCASSPMGTGAKNIQYFGAGTRLSVL.

The CDR3 DNA follows: TGTGCCAGCAGCGTAGCCAGCTACAATGAGCAGTTCTTC. It specifies CASSVASYNEQFF. V is TRBV9 and J is TRBJ2-1, with D unresolved. Germline loops: CDR1 SGDLS, CDR2 YYNGEE. This CDR3 contains 13 residues. V was cut by 0 bases and J by 3 bases, with 4 bases left in between.

This clone came up once. The chain uses TRBV5-6 and TRBJ2-4, with D perhaps matching TRBD2 (6 bases). The CDR3 consists of 15 residues. Germline V gene sequence: CDR1 SGHDT, CDR2 YYEEEE. V lost 0 bases to trimming and J lost 1 base, with 8 bases between them. The CDR3 loop is CASSLVGGAKNIQYF. CDR3 bases: TGTGCCAGCAGCTTGGTGGGGGGTGCCAAAAACATTCAGTACTTC.

The V call is TRBV5-8, the J call TRBJ1-1; tentatively, D is TRBD1 (5 bases). The CDR3 spans 13 residues. Between the trimmed V and J ends, which lost 2 bases and 1 base, there was a span of 6 bases. Germline CDR1 is SGHTS and CDR2 is YDEGEE. The CDR3 region has the DNA TGTGCCAGCAGCTTCGGGGGGAACACTGAAGCTTTCTTT. This gives the protein CASSFGGNTEAFF.